The rows below give T cell receptor beta chains drawn from one sample of a study of blood T cell repertoires in COVID-19. Some clones are missing from TCRdb's copy, which holds only in-frame ones; the method was immunoSEQ multiplex PCR. Here the sample spans about 150,000 clones, 80% to 90% being singletons. Sequencing was carried out using peripheral blood. The receptors derive from a woman aged 60-75 years with COVID-19, enrolled during active disease. Both conserved end residues are part of each CDR3. The order of the fields is clone size, D gene, J gene, V gene, CDR3 DNA, CDR3 protein. D genes are given only for firm matches. Only some rows state a clone size, as once, few, many or a class for expanded clones.

abundance: NA; d_gene: TRBD1; j_gene: TRBJ1-6; v_gene: TRBV5-6; CDR3nt: TGTGCCAGCAGCCCGGGACAGGGAGGATCACCCCTCCACTTT; CDR3aa: CASSPGQGGSPLHF
abundance: NA; d_gene: NA; j_gene: TRBJ1-2; v_gene: TRBV28; CDR3nt: TGTGCCAGTGTAACCACAGGGCCATATGGCTACACCTTC; CDR3aa: CASVTTGPYGYTF
abundance: NA; d_gene: NA; j_gene: TRBJ2-1; v_gene: TRBV18; CDR3nt: TGTGCCAGCTCCGAGGGGGCCTACAATGAGCAGTTCTTC; CDR3aa: CASSEGAYNEQFF
abundance: NA; d_gene: TRBD1; j_gene: TRBJ1-5; v_gene: TRBV12-3/TRBV12-4; CDR3nt: TGTGCCAGCAGAGGACAGGGTGGGCAGCCCCAGCATTTT; CDR3aa: CASRGQGGQPQHF
abundance: NA; d_gene: NA; j_gene: TRBJ1-5; v_gene: TRBV18; CDR3nt: TGTGCCAGCTCACCACAGGCGGGCAATCAGCCCCAGCATTTT; CDR3aa: CASSPQAGNQPQHF
abundance: NA; d_gene: NA; j_gene: TRBJ1-1; v_gene: TRBV5-1; CDR3nt: TGCGCCAGCAAGGCAGGGTTTGAGGGTCGGGGGGACACTGAAGCTTTCTTT; CDR3aa: CASKAGFEGRGDTEAFF
abundance: NA; d_gene: NA; j_gene: TRBJ2-5; v_gene: TRBV29-1; CDR3nt: TGCAGCGTGATCCGGGATCCGATGTACCAAGAGACCCAGTACTTC; CDR3aa: CSVIRDPMYQETQYF
abundance: NA; d_gene: TRBD2; j_gene: TRBJ2-1; v_gene: TRBV7-8; CDR3nt: TGTGCCAGCAGGGGGAGAAGCGGGAGGGAGGGAGGTGAGCAGTTCTTC; CDR3aa: CASRGRSGREGGEQFF
abundance: NA; d_gene: TRBD1; j_gene: TRBJ1-5; v_gene: TRBV19; CDR3nt: TGTGCCAGTAGTATCATCGACAGGGAGAATCAGCCCCAGCATTTT; CDR3aa: CASSIIDRENQPQHF
abundance: NA; d_gene: TRBD1; j_gene: TRBJ2-1; v_gene: TRBV7-2; CDR3nt: TGTGCCTTTATACAGGGGGCGATGGATTACAATGAGCAGTTCTTC; CDR3aa: CAFIQGAMDYNEQFF
abundance: NA; d_gene: NA; j_gene: TRBJ1-5; v_gene: TRBV15; CDR3nt: TGTGCCATTTCGGGAAGGGAAAGTCAGCCCCAGCATTTT; CDR3aa: CAISGRESQPQHF
abundance: NA; d_gene: NA; j_gene: TRBJ2-1; v_gene: TRBV3-1/TRBV3-2; CDR3nt: TGTGCCAGCAGCCACGACTTATCTAGGCCAAATGAGCAGTTCTTC; CDR3aa: CASSHDLSRPNEQFF
abundance: once; d_gene: NA; j_gene: TRBJ1-1; v_gene: TRBV7-8; CDR3nt: TGTGCCAGCAGCTTTTCGAGGGCTGAAGCTTTCTTT; CDR3aa: CASSFSRAEAFF
abundance: once; d_gene: NA; j_gene: TRBJ1-5; v_gene: TRBV7-9; CDR3nt: TGTGCCAGCAGTCCAGGGGTTGGGCAGCCCCAGCATTTT; CDR3aa: CASSPGVGQPQHF
abundance: NA; d_gene: TRBD1; j_gene: TRBJ2-2; v_gene: TRBV7-3; CDR3nt: TGTGCCAGCAGCTTAACAGGGGGCAGGACCGGGGAGCTGTTTTTT; CDR3aa: CASSLTGGRTGELFF
abundance: NA; d_gene: TRBD2; j_gene: TRBJ2-5; v_gene: TRBV30; CDR3nt: TGTGCCTGGAGTGTTGGTCTTACTAGCGGGTTAAAAGAGACCCAGTACTTC; CDR3aa: CAWSVGLTSGLKETQYF
abundance: NA; d_gene: NA; j_gene: TRBJ1-1; v_gene: TRBV27; CDR3nt: TGTGCCAGCAGTTTTAGTTTCATGAACACTGAAGCTTTCTTT; CDR3aa: CASSFSFMNTEAFF
abundance: NA; d_gene: NA; j_gene: TRBJ2-3; v_gene: TRBV11-2; CDR3nt: TGTGCCAGCAGCCTTGATTCGGGACACTCAGCTGCAGATACGCAGTATTTT; CDR3aa: CASSLDSGHSAADTQYF
abundance: NA; d_gene: NA; j_gene: TRBJ1-4; v_gene: TRBV7-2; CDR3nt: TGTGCCAGCAGCTTAGGATCCCGGGAAAAACTGTTTTTT; CDR3aa: CASSLGSREKLFF
abundance: NA; d_gene: TRBD2; j_gene: TRBJ2-1; v_gene: TRBV20-1; CDR3nt: TGCAGTGCTAGTATAGCGGGGGGGGACTACAATGAGCAGTTCTTC; CDR3aa: CSASIAGGDYNEQFF
abundance: NA; d_gene: NA; j_gene: TRBJ1-1; v_gene: TRBV5-6; CDR3nt: TGTGCCAGCAGCTTGGTGGGCCAGGGAAACACTGAAGCTTTCTTT; CDR3aa: CASSLVGQGNTEAFF
abundance: once; d_gene: NA; j_gene: TRBJ2-1; v_gene: TRBV14; CDR3nt: TGTGCCAGCAGCTCTCCGACAGGGAGGCTCTCCTACAATGAGCAGTTCTTC; CDR3aa: CASSSPTGRLSYNEQFF
abundance: NA; d_gene: NA; j_gene: TRBJ2-1; v_gene: TRBV5-1; CDR3nt: TGCGCCAGCAGCTTGCCGATTCCGGGACTCTACAATGAGCAGTTCTTC; CDR3aa: CASSLPIPGLYNEQFF
abundance: NA; d_gene: TRBD2; j_gene: TRBJ2-5; v_gene: TRBV24-1; CDR3nt: TGTGCCACCAGTGATTTAAAGGGGGCGACTAGCGGGGACCAAGAGACCCAGTACTTC; CDR3aa: CATSDLKGATSGDQETQYF
abundance: few; d_gene: TRBD1; j_gene: TRBJ2-1; v_gene: TRBV3-1/TRBV3-2; CDR3nt: TGTGCCAGCAGCCAAGAACGGGCCAGGGGGCATGAGCAGTTCTTC; CDR3aa: CASSQERARGHEQFF
abundance: few; d_gene: NA; j_gene: TRBJ1-2; v_gene: TRBV5-6; CDR3nt: TGTGCCAGCAGCCCAACAGACGGATATGGCTACACCTTC; CDR3aa: CASSPTDGYGYTF
abundance: NA; d_gene: TRBD1; j_gene: TRBJ1-2; v_gene: TRBV6-5; CDR3nt: TGTGCCAGCAGGGGACAGACCGGGGGCTATGGCTACACCTTC; CDR3aa: CASRGQTGGYGYTF
abundance: NA; d_gene: NA; j_gene: TRBJ2-3; v_gene: TRBV9; CDR3nt: TGTGCCAGCAGCGTCACTAGCATGAGCACAGATACGCAGTATTTT; CDR3aa: CASSVTSMSTDTQYF
abundance: NA; d_gene: NA; j_gene: TRBJ1-1; v_gene: TRBV19; CDR3nt: TGTGCCAGTAGTATAGGGCCAGGGACTGAAGCTTTCTTT; CDR3aa: CASSIGPGTEAFF
abundance: NA; d_gene: NA; j_gene: TRBJ2-7; v_gene: TRBV5-6; CDR3nt: TGTGCCAGCAGTAGACAGTCCTACGAGCAGTACTTC; CDR3aa: CASSRQSYEQYF
abundance: once; d_gene: NA; j_gene: TRBJ1-1; v_gene: TRBV3-1/TRBV3-2; CDR3nt: TGTGCCAGCAGCCAAGAGAACCGTGGCTACACTGAAGCTTTCTTT; CDR3aa: CASSQENRGYTEAFF
abundance: NA; d_gene: NA; j_gene: TRBJ1-2; v_gene: TRBV7-9; CDR3nt: TGTGCCAGCAGCTCATCCCCGGGCTATGGCTACACCTTC; CDR3aa: CASSSSPGYGYTF
abundance: NA; d_gene: TRBD1; j_gene: TRBJ1-4; v_gene: TRBV5-6; CDR3nt: TGTGCCAGCAGCTTGGATGGGACAGGGGAAGAAAAACTGTTTTTT; CDR3aa: CASSLDGTGEEKLFF
abundance: NA; d_gene: NA; j_gene: TRBJ1-4; v_gene: TRBV25-1; CDR3nt: TGTGCCAGCAGTGATACAAGACAGGCGAATGAAAAACTGTTTTTT; CDR3aa: CASSDTRQANEKLFF
abundance: NA; d_gene: NA; j_gene: TRBJ1-1; v_gene: TRBV7-9; CDR3nt: TGTGCCAGCAGCTTACTCGGCAAAGGGGGCACTGAAGCTTTCTTT; CDR3aa: CASSLLGKGGTEAFF
abundance: few; d_gene: NA; j_gene: TRBJ1-1; v_gene: TRBV9; CDR3nt: TGTGCCAGCAGCGTAGGGCAGACTGTGACTGAAGCTTTCTTT; CDR3aa: CASSVGQTVTEAFF
abundance: NA; d_gene: TRBD1; j_gene: TRBJ1-2; v_gene: TRBV5-1; CDR3nt: TGCGCCAGCAGCTCGGGACAGGGGGCCGGCGGCTACACCTTC; CDR3aa: CASSSGQGAGGYTF
abundance: NA; d_gene: TRBD2; j_gene: TRBJ2-1; v_gene: TRBV4-2; CDR3nt: TGTGCCAGCAGCCAAGATTGGGTAGCGGGAGACCTTGCCTACAATGAGCAGTTCTTC; CDR3aa: CASSQDWVAGDLAYNEQFF
abundance: NA; d_gene: TRBD2; j_gene: TRBJ2-1; v_gene: TRBV5-1; CDR3nt: TGCGCCAGCAGCTTGAGCGGGAGTGAGTATGAGCAGTTCTTC; CDR3aa: CASSLSGSEYEQFF
abundance: NA; d_gene: NA; j_gene: TRBJ2-1; v_gene: TRBV19; CDR3nt: TGTGCCAGTAGTATCTATGCGATGGGCAGGGGCCAGGGCAATGAGCAGTTCTTC; CDR3aa: CASSIYAMGRGQGNEQFF
abundance: NA; d_gene: TRBD1; j_gene: TRBJ1-6; v_gene: TRBV5-1; CDR3nt: TGCGCCAGCAGCGTCATGGGACAGGGGGCTGGGGAATCACCCCTCCACTTT; CDR3aa: CASSVMGQGAGESPLHF
abundance: once; d_gene: NA; j_gene: TRBJ1-2; v_gene: TRBV3-1/TRBV3-2; CDR3nt: TGTGCCAGCAGCCTGGGGGGTTATGGCTACACCTTC; CDR3aa: CASSLGGYGYTF
abundance: NA; d_gene: TRBD2; j_gene: TRBJ2-7; v_gene: TRBV4-2; CDR3nt: TGTGCCAGCAGGCGCACTAGCGGGAGTAGCGAGCAGTACTTC; CDR3aa: CASRRTSGSSEQYF
abundance: NA; d_gene: TRBD1; j_gene: TRBJ1-6; v_gene: TRBV5-4; CDR3nt: TGTGCCAGCAGCTTGATGACAGGGGTTAATTCACCCCTCCACTTT; CDR3aa: CASSLMTGVNSPLHF
abundance: NA; d_gene: TRBD2; j_gene: TRBJ2-1; v_gene: TRBV5-1; CDR3nt: TGCGCCAGCAGCCCCAGACTAGCGGGCCAGGGGGAGCAGTTCTTC; CDR3aa: CASSPRLAGQGEQFF
abundance: NA; d_gene: NA; j_gene: TRBJ1-1; v_gene: TRBV6-1; CDR3nt: TGTGCCAGCAGCATACAGGACGAGACTGAAGCTTTCTTT; CDR3aa: CASSIQDETEAFF